This T cell receptor (beta chain) was captured by sequencing in a study of PD-1 blockade in classical Hodgkin lymphoma. Method: immunoSEQ multiplex PCR; TCRdb's copy keeps in-frame clones and lacks some. The profile shows fewer than 40,000 clones, about 86% of them singletons. The time point is: cycle 4 day 1 (C4D1), after 5 to 7 weeks of nivolumab. Every patient experienced relapse after autologous stem cell transplantation, and brentuximab vedotin exposure varied. Investigators isolated CD4+ T cells from thawed PBMCs through magnetic negative selection. Trimming took off 0 bases at V and 4 bases at J, with 9 bases between the two ends. The germline CDR1 and CDR2 sequences are KGHSH and LQKENI. The CDR3 length is 15 residues.

The chain combines TRBV18 with TRBJ1-4, with D unresolved. The material was CD4+ T cells from blood, obtained before the fourth cycle of nivolumab. The origin of this receptor is a human donor with classical Hodgkin lymphoma. The CDR3 DNA is TGTGCCAGCTCACCACCGAAGGGAGATAATGAAAAACTGTTTTTT. This translates into CASSPPKGDNEKLFF. The whole variable domain, filled in from reference TRBV18 and TRBJ1-4, reads NAGVMQNPRHLVRRRGQEARLRCSPMKGHSHVYWYRQLPEEGLKFMVYLQKENIIDESGMPKERFSAEFPKEGPSILRIQQVVRGDSAAYFCASSPPKGDNEKLFFGSGTQLSVL.